This entry is about one T cell receptor beta chain. Antigen unknown. In the PCR, 60 Vbeta and 13 Jbeta primers were used. Sequencing used immunoSEQ multiplex PCR; TCRdb keeps in-frame clones, though not all of them. The table lists about 140,000 clones, approximately 79% of them singletons, with 0.95% to 1.5% in the top ten. These data originate in a study of cytomegalovirus exposure and HLA in healthy donors. Study-wide findings and caveats: Previous analysis showed most TCR beta V segments were productive about 87% or about 30% of the time. CMV serostatus was the sole immune exposure information available. Over 150 TCR beta chains were listed as cytomegalovirus-associated.

Healthy people donating bone marrow made up the donors. The germline gives CDR1 SEHNR, CDR2 FQNEAQ (reference sequence). This CDR3 has 12 residues. V gave up 2 bases and J gave up 8 bases, with 7 bases separating them. The sequence derives from a female donor in good health and CMV-seronegative. The rearrangement links TRBV7-9 to TRBJ2-1; possible D gene TRBD2, 5 bases. Specimen: PBMCs. In DNA, the CDR3 is TGTGCCAGCAGCTTAAGCGGCGATGAGCAGTTCTTC. Its protein is CASSLSGDEQFF.